This T cell receptor (beta chain) derives from a study of T cells after yellow fever vaccination. Study-wide results and limits: The study re-detected most primary-vaccination clones after the booster (nearly 97% CD4, around 89% CD8). Abundant contaminating clonotypes from the bulk population could appear in FACS-sorted repertoires. Though weaker, the secondary response peaked faster, on day 5 versus 15.

This clonotype was seen ten or more times. Its antigen is still unknown. This CDR3 has 15 amino acids. Germline-derived CDR1 and CDR2 are LGHNA and YSLEER. The V gene lost 0 bases and the J gene lost 3 bases, with 12 bases spanning the gap. UMIs and a universal primer site were added when TCR cDNA was made by 5'RACE template switching. MiXCR, run by TCRdb on the 5' RACE reads, gives a single entry per CDR3 protein. The sample lists under 300,000 distinct CDR3 sequences; about 7% were seen once. The chain employs TRBV4-3 and TRBJ2-7; unclear D gene. The source was CD4+ T cells sorted from PBMCs, collected 15 days after the yellow fever booster vaccination. This clonotype originated in a man under 40 who received the YFV17D yellow fever vaccine. The CDR3 sequence is CASSQDYAANYEQYF. DNA of the CDR3: TGCGCCAGCAGCCAAGACTACGCCGCTAACTACGAGCAGTACTTC.